This T cell receptor beta chain was sequenced for a study of radiation and T cells in renal cell carcinoma. Broader study findings: From baseline, blood top tumor clonotypes peaked at 2 weeks post-radiation.

Germline V gene lookup returns CDR1 LGHNA and CDR2 YSLEER. There are 14 residues in the CDR3. V was cut by 4 bases and J by 1 base, with 10 bases left in between. In regard to this clone: As yet, its antigen is unknown.

Noted time point: blood 4 weeks post-SBRT, at nephrectomy. Treatment reported: 15 Gy SBRT to primary tumor, nephrectomy 4 weeks later. Clear cell pathology was present in this patient's renal cell carcinoma. The repertoire was sequenced with immunoSEQ multiplex PCR; TCRdb's copy has only in-frame clones and lacks some. The repertoire holds fewer than 200,000 clones, with 88% as singletons. This TCR derives from a woman aged 45-60 years with renal cell carcinoma. Source: blood, taken from a patient whose treatment included radiotherapy and nephrectomy. The chain joins TRBV4-3 to TRBJ1-1, with a possible D match to TRBD1 (6 bases). DNA for the CDR3: TGCGCCAGCAGCCGTGGACAGACGAACACTGAAGCTTTCTTT. It translates to CASSRGQTNTEAFF.